The 23 T cell receptor beta chains given below trace back to one sample, sequenced in a study of blood T cell repertoires in COVID-19. Measured with immunoSEQ multiplex PCR; TCRdb has only the in-frame clones, and not every one. The table records some 350,000 clones, 90% to 95% of them present only once. The sample consisted of peripheral blood. Source of these receptors: a woman aged 18-30 years who had recovered from COVID-19.

In its sample, this clone was seen once. The V call is TRBV29-1, the J call TRBJ1-2; 7 bases fit TRBD1. J gave up 8 bases and V 1 base, and 10 bases lay outside the gene matches. The CDR3 runs 14 residues. The germline CDR1 and CDR2 sequences are SQVTM and ANQGSEA. The CDR3 here is CSVEGAGGWWGYTF. In nucleotides, the CDR3 is TGCAGCGTTGAAGGCGCAGGGGGGTGGTGGGGCTACACCTTC.

The chain carries TRBV7-2 and TRBJ2-3, with TRBD1 matching over 9 bases. Germline CDR1 and CDR2: SGHTA and FQGNSA. This CDR3 spans 16 amino acids. After removal of 1 base from V and 2 bases from J, the junction contained 4 bases not matched to a gene. The CDR3 DNA reads TGTGCCAGCAGCTTAGGACAGGGGGGATTCACAGATACGCAGTATTTT. Translating gives CASSLGQGGFTDTQYF.

V gene TRBV4-3 combines with J gene TRBJ2-3; maybe TRBD1 (6 bases). This CDR3 region has 16 residues. The germline V gene encodes CDR1 LGHNA and CDR2 YSLEER. V lost 4 bases and J lost 2, with 16 bases in between. The CDR3 spells CASSPGQFPITDTQYF. The CDR3 DNA follows: TGCGCCAGCAGCCCCGGACAGTTCCCCATCACAGATACGCAGTATTTT.

The chain joins TRBV10-3 to TRBJ2-1, with unresolved D. This CDR3 spans 17 amino acids. Germline V gene sequence: CDR1 ENHRY, CDR2 SYGVKD. The V gene lost 0 bases and the J gene lost 4 bases, with 16 bases spanning the gap. CDR3 residues: CAISESMGSRYYNEQFF. The CDR3 coding sequence is TGTGCCATCAGTGAGTCGATGGGTAGCCGTTATTACAATGAGCAGTTCTTC.

The rearrangement uses TRBV3-1 (or the pseudogene TRBV3-2) and TRBJ2-7; 11 bases fit TRBD2. With V trimmed by 0 bases and J by 3 bases, 7 bases remained unmatched. The length of the CDR3 is 17 residues. Germline V CDR1 and CDR2: LGHDT, YNNKEL (reference sequence). The CDR3 region is CASSQDQTSGNDYEQYV. The CDR3 nucleotides read TGTGCCAGCAGCCAAGATCAGACTAGCGGGAACGACTACGAGCAGTACGTC.

The gene calls are TRBV11-2 and TRBJ2-2; 12 nucleotides agree with TRBD2. CDR1 and CDR2 (germline): SGHAT, FQNNGV. This CDR3 spans 19 amino acids. Trimming at V came to 3 bases and at J to 4 bases, leaving 12 bases not matched to a gene. DNA of the CDR3: TGTGCCAGCAGCTTTTGCGAGACTAGCGGGAGTCGCAGCACCGGGGAGCTGTTTTTT. It yields the protein CASSFCETSGSRSTGELFF.

The chain recombines TRBV11-3 with TRBJ1-1; no clear D. Per germline, CDR1 SGHNT and CDR2 YENEEA. V was cut by 1 base and J by 0 bases, with 3 bases left in between. The CDR3 covers 13 residues. CDR3 loop: CASSLAVNTEAFF. The CDR3 region has the DNA TGTGCCAGCAGCTTAGCTGTGAACACTGAAGCTTTCTTT.

V gene TRBV28 combines with J gene TRBJ1-4; 7 bases align to TRBD1. The CDR3 has 17 residues. V gave up 2 bases and J gave up 4 bases; unmatched junction bases: 10. Per germline, CDR1 MDHEN and CDR2 SYDVKM. The CDR3 spells CASSLRGWGQRNEKLFF. In nucleotides, the CDR3 is TGTGCCAGCAGTTTAAGGGGTTGGGGACAGCGTAATGAAAAACTGTTTTTT.

The chain recombines TRBV2 with TRBJ2-1; tentative D call: TRBD2 (6 bases). Germline V CDR1 and CDR2: SNHLY, FYNNEI. CDR3 length: 14 amino acids. Deletions cut 9 bases from V and 0 bases from J, with 12 bases between. The CDR3 DNA sequence: TGTGCCAGTTTAGCGGAAAGCTCCTACAATGAGCAGTTCTTC. It specifies CASLAESSYNEQFF.

This chain joins TRBV3-1 (or the pseudogene TRBV3-2) and TRBJ2-7; possibly TRBD1 for D (6 bases). Germline V CDR1 and CDR2: LGHDT, YNNKEL (reference sequence). This CDR3 contains 13 residues. Trimming cost V 9 bases and J 2 bases, with 14 bases left between them. CDR3 sequence reads: CARRTVKPYEQYV. The CDR3 DNA reads as TGTGCCAGGAGGACAGTAAAGCCCTACGAGCAGTACGTC.

V usage is TRBV12-3 or TRBV12-4 and J usage is TRBJ1-1, with D maybe TRBD1 (5 bases). V lost 6 bases and J lost 1, with 9 bases in between. This CDR3 comprises 13 residues. CDR3 sequence (DNA): TGTGCCAGCAGCTCGGACAAGAACACTGAAGCTTTCTTT. Its translation: CASSSDKNTEAFF.

The chain combines TRBV9 with TRBJ2-1; TRBD2 is a possible D gene (6 bases). Trimming cost V 4 bases and J 2 bases, with 16 bases left between them. The CDR3 consists of 16 residues. Per the germline V gene, CDR1 is SGDLS and CDR2 is YYNGEE. The CDR3 sequence is CASSPQTGATYNEQFF. The CDR3 region has the DNA TGTGCCAGCAGCCCGCAGACGGGAGCTACCTACAATGAGCAGTTCTTC.

The genes are TRBV5-6 and TRBJ1-1, with a tentative D call TRBD1 (5 bases). Trimming took 0 bases from V and 1 from J, leaving 19 bases between them. This CDR3 contains 18 residues. Germline CDR1 reads SGHDT; CDR2 reads YYEEEE. The CDR3 protein is CASSLERGSGARNTEAFF. Here the CDR3 DNA reads TGTGCCAGCAGCTTGGAGCGGGGTAGTGGGGCGCGGAACACTGAAGCTTTCTTT.

This sequence joins TRBV7-2 and TRBJ1-1, with 9 positions matching TRBD1. CDR3 length: 13 residues. Germline CDR1 is SGHTA and CDR2 is FQGNSA. After removal of 4 bases from V and 11 bases from J, the junction contained 8 bases not matched to a gene. The CDR3 nucleotides are TGTGCCAGCAGCTCACGACAGGGGGTGGGGGCTTTCTTT. This translates into CASSSRQGVGAFF.

J is TRBJ2-3 and V is TRBV11-3; 7 bases map to TRBD1. Trimming cost V 10 bases and J 2 bases; bases outside gene matches: 9. In germline, CDR1 is SGHNT, CDR2 YENEEA. The CDR3 is made up of 14 amino acids. CDR3 sequence reads: CATQDRVHTDTQYF. The CDR3 coding sequence is TGTGCCACCCAAGACAGGGTTCACACAGATACGCAGTATTTT. The whole variable domain, filled in from reference TRBV11-3 and TRBJ2-3, reads EAGVVQSPRYKIIEKKQPVAFWCNPISGHNTLYWYLQNLGQGPELLIRYENEEAVDDSQLPKDRFSAERLKGVDSTLKIQPAELGDSAVYLCATQDRVHTDTQYFGPGTRLTVL.

CDR3 residues: CASRWTGPNQPQHF. CDR3 nucleotides: TGTGCCAGCAGATGGACAGGTCCAAATCAGCCCCAGCATTTT. The rearrangement uses TRBV6-5 and TRBJ1-5, with 7 bases matching TRBD1. The CDR3 covers 14 residues. Germline loops: CDR1 MNHEY, CDR2 SVGAGI. Trimming took 6 bases from V and 4 from J; bases not matched to a gene: 6.

The CDR3 DNA sequence: TGTGCCAGCAGCTTATTCGGCGGGGCAGAGACCCAGTACTTC. Protein sequence: CASSLFGGAETQYF. The chain recombines TRBV7-2 with TRBJ2-5, with D possibly TRBD2 on 6 matching bases. There are 14 residues in the CDR3. The germline gives CDR1 SGHTA, CDR2 FQGNSA. Trimming pared 2 bases from V and 4 bases from J, leaving 11 bases between.

The CDR3 DNA reads as TGTGCCAGCAGCCCGGTTAGCGGGAATGAGCAGTTCTTC. Amino acids: CASSPVSGNEQFF. This sequence joins TRBV12-3 or TRBV12-4 and TRBJ2-1; TRBD2 matches at 7 bases. The length of the CDR3 is 13 residues. V shed 6 bases, J shed 7 bases, and the junction held 6 bases outside the gene matches.

The rearrangement uses TRBV10-3 and TRBJ1-1; 9 bases match TRBD1. Trimming removed 0 bases from V and 6 bases from J; junction bases left unmatched: 5. The CDR3 contains 15 residues. CDR1 is ENHRY and CDR2 is SYGVKD in the germline V gene. CDR3 protein: CAISESGQGLSEAFF. In nucleotides, the CDR3 is TGTGCCATCAGTGAGTCGGGACAGGGTCTCTCTGAAGCTTTCTTT.

The count of this clone is one. The CDR3 sequence is CASSPGQGSHYGYTF. The CDR3 DNA sequence: TGCGCCAGCAGCCCCGGACAGGGCTCCCACTATGGCTACACCTTC. The genes are TRBV4-1 and TRBJ1-2; 8 bases match TRBD1. This CDR3 contains 15 residues. The V and J ends lost 4 bases and 3 bases, in that order; junction bases with no gene match: 7. Germline V CDR1 and CDR2: MGHRA, YSYEKL.

The chain is built from TRBV30 and TRBJ2-1, with D possibly TRBD2 on 5 matching bases. Germline loops: CDR1 GTSNPN, CDR2 SVGIG (reference sequence). Trimming left V 0 bases short and J 3 bases short, with 12 bases between. This CDR3 contains 15 residues. The CDR3: CAWSVELAYYNEQFF. The DNA of the CDR3 is TGTGCCTGGAGTGTAGAGCTAGCTTACTACAATGAGCAGTTCTTC.

The chain couples TRBV5-4 to TRBJ2-5, with TRBD2 as a possible D gene (6 bases). The CDR3 runs 14 residues. The V end lost 3 bases, the J end lost 4 bases, and 13 bases lay between the germline ends. Germline assignment: CDR1 SGHNT and CDR2 YYREEE (reference sequence). The CDR3 nucleotides are TGTGCCAGCAGCTCGACTAGTAGTGGAGAGACCCAGTACTTC. Translation gives CASSSTSSGETQYF.

The genes are TRBV7-9 and TRBJ2-3; 11 nucleotides match TRBD2. The CDR3 runs 16 residues. V gave up 4 bases and J gave up 3 bases; unmatched junction bases: 6. CDR1 and CDR2 (germline): SEHNR, FQNEAQ (reference sequence). CDR3 in DNA: TGTGCCAGCAGCTCGCCGACTAGCGGGACTACAGATACGCAGTATTTT. Its translation is CASSSPTSGTTDTQYF.